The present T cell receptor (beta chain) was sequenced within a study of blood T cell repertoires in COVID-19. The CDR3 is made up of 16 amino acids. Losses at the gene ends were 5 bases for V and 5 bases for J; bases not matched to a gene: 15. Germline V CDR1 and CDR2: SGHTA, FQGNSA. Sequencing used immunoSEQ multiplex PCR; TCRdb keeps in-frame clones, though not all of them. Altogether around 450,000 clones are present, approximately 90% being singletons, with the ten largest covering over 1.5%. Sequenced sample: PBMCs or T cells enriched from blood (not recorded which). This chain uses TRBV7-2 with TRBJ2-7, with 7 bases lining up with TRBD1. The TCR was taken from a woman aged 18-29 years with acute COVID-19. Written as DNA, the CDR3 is TGTGCCAGCAGCCCCATCCCCTCTGACAGGGTGCACGAGCAGTACTTC. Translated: CASSPIPSDRVHEQYF.